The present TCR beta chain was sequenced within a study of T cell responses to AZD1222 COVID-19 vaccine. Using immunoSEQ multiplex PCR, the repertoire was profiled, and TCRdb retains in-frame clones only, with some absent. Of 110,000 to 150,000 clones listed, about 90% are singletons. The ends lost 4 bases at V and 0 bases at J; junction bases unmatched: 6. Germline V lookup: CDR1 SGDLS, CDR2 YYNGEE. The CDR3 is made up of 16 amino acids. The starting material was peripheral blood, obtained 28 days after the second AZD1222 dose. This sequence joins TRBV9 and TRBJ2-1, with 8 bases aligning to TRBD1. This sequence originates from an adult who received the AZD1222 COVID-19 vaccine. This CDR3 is CASSPWTGSSYNEQFF. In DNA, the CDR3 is TGTGCCAGCAGCCCTTGGACAGGGAGCTCCTACAATGAGCAGTTCTTC.